The clone carrying this TCR beta chain turned up a few times. The antigen is unknown. The V gene's germline CDR1 is SGHTA and CDR2 FQGNSA. Trimming cost V 5 bases and J 8 bases; bases outside gene matches: 11. CDR3 length: 15 residues. The investigators amplified TCR beta CDR3 regions from RNA transcripts. Initially, a first-round RT-PCR of the TCR CDR3 employed the HTBI primer set. TCRdb fed the multiplex PCR reads into MiXCR, producing one record per CDR3 protein. The sample contains about 640,000 distinct CDR3 sequences, roughly 20% of which appear only once. Patients were excluded for uncontrolled infection, other autoimmune disease, pregnancy or lactation. In making diagnoses, clinical symptoms, serum thyroxine and TRAb, thyroid ultrasound and orbital computed tomography were all used. Cells are PBMCs isolated from over 7.5 ml of fresh blood. This record comes from a study of T cells in Graves' hyperthyroidism and ophthalmopathy.

Study-level results: In validation, the model predicted ophthalmopathy. These predictions came a median about 6.5 months before onset.

The TCR comes from a man in his thirties or forties with Graves' ophthalmopathy. The sequenced sample was blood. The rearrangement uses TRBV7-2 and TRBJ2-2; TRBD1 aligns across 7 bases. This CDR3 reads CASSRARTGPGELFF. CDR3 sequence (DNA): TGTGCCAGCAGCCGAGCTCGGACAGGCCCAGGGGAGCTGTTTTTT. The variable domain in full, completed from reference TRBV7-2 and TRBJ2-2, reads GAGVSQSPSNKVTEKGKDVELRCDPISGHTALYWYRQSLGQGLEFLIYFQGNSAPDKSGLPSDRFSAERTGGSVSTLTIQRTQQEDSAVYLCASSRARTGPGELFFGEGSRLTVL.